This TCR beta chain stems from a study of breast tumors, draining lymph nodes, adjacent tissues. The sample holds many counts of this clonotype. The lymph nodes were axillary draining lymph nodes from breast cancer patients. MiXCR, run by TCRdb on the multiplex PCR reads, gives a single entry per CDR3 protein. Of some 170,000 distinct CDR3 sequences listed, about 34% are singletons. CDR1 SEHNR and CDR2 FQNEAQ come from the germline V gene (reference sequence). This CDR3 is built from 18 residues. V was trimmed by 4 bases and J by 6 bases, leaving 25 bases between them. V and J are TRBV7-9 and TRBJ2-1, with D possibly being TRBD1 or TRBD2 (5 bases each). Sequencing was carried out using axillary lymph node tissue. The sequence derives from a female donor with breast cancer. Some clones in this sample may be carry-over from other donors' samples. The CDR3 loop reads CASSSGTLSPLGSNEQFF. CDR3 sequence (DNA): TGTGCCAGCAGCTCAGGGACGCTTAGTCCATTGGGGAGCAATGAGCAGTTCTTC.